This is a list of T cell receptor beta chains from one sample in a study of glioma-infiltrating T cells after dendritic cell vaccination. Measured with immunoSEQ multiplex PCR; TCRdb has only the in-frame clones, and not every one. The repertoire holds 80,000 to 95,000 clones, 85% seen once, with 8.5% in the top ten. This sample comprised blood, obtained after dendritic cell vaccination. These receptors were collected from a human donor with glioblastoma. Both conserved end residues are part of each CDR3. D genes are given only for firm matches. Size tells how often a clone was seen (once, few, many) or the class of an expanded clone, and some rows leave it out.

d_gene: .; j_gene: TRBJ1-1; abundance: .; v_gene: TRBV7-9; CDR3nt: TGTGCCAGCAGACCTGGACAAGTGAACACTGAAGCTTTCTTT; CDR3aa: CASRPGQVNTEAFF
d_gene: .; j_gene: TRBJ1-6; abundance: .; v_gene: TRBV7-9; CDR3nt: TGTGCCAGCAGCTTAGCGGGGACACAAATTAATTCACCCCTCCACTTT; CDR3aa: CASSLAGTQINSPLHF
d_gene: TRBD2; j_gene: TRBJ2-3; abundance: once; v_gene: TRBV2; CDR3nt: TGTGCCAGCAGTTCCGGGACTAGCGGGGCCACAGATACGCAGTATTTT; CDR3aa: CASSSGTSGATDTQYF
d_gene: .; j_gene: TRBJ1-1; abundance: once; v_gene: TRBV5-1; CDR3nt: TGCGCCAGCAGAGGGGGGGACACTGAAGCTTTCTTT; CDR3aa: CASRGGDTEAFF
d_gene: TRBD1; j_gene: TRBJ1-2; abundance: .; v_gene: TRBV7-9; CDR3nt: TGTGCCAGCAGCGACCGGGACAGGGAATCCTCTGGCTACACCTTC; CDR3aa: CASSDRDRESSGYTF
d_gene: .; j_gene: TRBJ2-7; abundance: .; v_gene: TRBV27; CDR3nt: TGTGCCAGCAGTCCGGACTCCTCGGCCTACGAGCAGTACTTC; CDR3aa: CASSPDSSAYEQYF
d_gene: .; j_gene: TRBJ2-1; abundance: once; v_gene: TRBV7-9; CDR3nt: TGTGCCAGCAGCTTAGGGGCAGGGGGGATCTACAATGAGCAGTTCTTC; CDR3aa: CASSLGAGGIYNEQFF
d_gene: .; j_gene: TRBJ2-3; abundance: .; v_gene: TRBV5-1; CDR3nt: TGCGCCAGCAGCTTGGATATCCCTTTCACAGATACGCAGTATTTT; CDR3aa: CASSLDIPFTDTQYF
d_gene: TRBD2; j_gene: TRBJ2-5; abundance: few; v_gene: TRBV2; CDR3nt: TGTGCCAGCAGGCGGACTAGCGGGGGAAAAGAGACCCAGTACTTC; CDR3aa: CASRRTSGGKETQYF
d_gene: .; j_gene: TRBJ2-3; abundance: once; v_gene: TRBV6-5; CDR3nt: TGTGCCAGCAGCCGAGGGACTTACAGCACAGATACGCAGTATTTT; CDR3aa: CASSRGTYSTDTQYF
d_gene: .; j_gene: TRBJ2-1; abundance: .; v_gene: TRBV7-2; CDR3nt: TGTGCCAGCAGAACCGAACAGGGTTACAATGAGCAGTTCTTC; CDR3aa: CASRTEQGYNEQFF
d_gene: .; j_gene: TRBJ1-5; abundance: once; v_gene: TRBV6-1; CDR3nt: TGTGCCAGCAGTGAAGCGGGTTGGGCAGGTAATCAGCCCCAGCATTTT; CDR3aa: CASSEAGWAGNQPQHF
d_gene: TRBD2; j_gene: TRBJ2-2; abundance: .; v_gene: TRBV7-2; CDR3nt: TGTGCCAGCAGCCAGCGCAGCGGGAGTATCACCGGGGAGCTGTTTTTT; CDR3aa: CASSQRSGSITGELFF
d_gene: .; j_gene: TRBJ1-3; abundance: once; v_gene: TRBV6-5; CDR3nt: TGTGCCAGCAGAGCGTGGGAGTCCTCTGGAAACACCATATATTTT; CDR3aa: CASRAWESSGNTIYF
d_gene: TRBD1; j_gene: TRBJ2-7; abundance: .; v_gene: TRBV9; CDR3nt: TGTGCCAGCAGCGCACAAGCAGGGGGCCTCGCCTACGAGCAGTACTTC; CDR3aa: CASSAQAGGLAYEQYF
d_gene: TRBD1; j_gene: TRBJ1-6; abundance: once; v_gene: TRBV5-4; CDR3nt: TGTGCCAGCAGCTTGGGTGCGGACAGGGATTCACCCCTCCACTTT; CDR3aa: CASSLGADRDSPLHF
d_gene: TRBD1; j_gene: TRBJ1-1; abundance: .; v_gene: TRBV4-1; CDR3nt: TGCGCCAGCAGCCAAGCCGGGACAGGGTACACTGAAGCTTTCTTT; CDR3aa: CASSQAGTGYTEAFF
d_gene: TRBD2; j_gene: TRBJ2-1; abundance: .; v_gene: TRBV15; CDR3nt: TGTGCCACCAGCAGCCCCCTTGGGACTAGCGGACTGTACAATGAGCAGTTCTTC; CDR3aa: CATSSPLGTSGLYNEQFF
d_gene: TRBD1; j_gene: TRBJ1-6; abundance: .; v_gene: TRBV7-9; CDR3nt: TGTGCCAGCAGCCGTGGGACAGGGGTTTCACCCCTCCACTTT; CDR3aa: CASSRGTGVSPLHF
d_gene: TRBD1; j_gene: TRBJ1-5; abundance: .; v_gene: TRBV6-5; CDR3nt: TGTGCCAGCAGTAGGACAGGTAATCAGCCCCAGCATTTT; CDR3aa: CASSRTGNQPQHF
d_gene: TRBD2; j_gene: TRBJ2-1; abundance: once; v_gene: TRBV11-2; CDR3nt: TGTGCCAGCAGCTTAGCGGGGGGGCGCAATGAGCAGTTCTTC; CDR3aa: CASSLAGGRNEQFF
d_gene: .; j_gene: TRBJ1-2; abundance: .; v_gene: TRBV21-1; CDR3nt: TGTGCCAGCAGCAGACGGACAGGTCGGAGGGCGTATGGCTACACCTTC; CDR3aa: CASSRRTGRRAYGYTF
d_gene: .; j_gene: TRBJ1-2; abundance: .; v_gene: TRBV5-1; CDR3nt: TGCGCCAGCCGAAATACAGGGACCAGCACCTATGGCTACACCTTC; CDR3aa: CASRNTGTSTYGYTF
d_gene: .; j_gene: TRBJ1-3; abundance: few; v_gene: TRBV7-9; CDR3nt: TGTGCCAGCAGCTTGAGTGTATCCGGAAACACCATATATTTT; CDR3aa: CASSLSVSGNTIYF
d_gene: .; j_gene: TRBJ2-2; abundance: .; v_gene: TRBV6-4; CDR3nt: TGTGCCAGCAGTGAACAGGGTTTAACCGGGGAGCTGTTTTTT; CDR3aa: CASSEQGLTGELFF
d_gene: TRBD2; j_gene: TRBJ2-1; abundance: few; v_gene: TRBV15; CDR3nt: TGTGCCACCAGCAGAGAGGTGGCGGGAGCCAACAATGAGCAGTTCTTC; CDR3aa: CATSREVAGANNEQFF
d_gene: TRBD1; j_gene: TRBJ1-5; abundance: .; v_gene: TRBV18; CDR3nt: TGTGCCAGCTCACCTTCAGGACAGGGTGCAAATCAGCCCCAGCATTTT; CDR3aa: CASSPSGQGANQPQHF
d_gene: TRBD2; j_gene: TRBJ2-3; abundance: .; v_gene: TRBV28; CDR3nt: TGTGCCAGCTCGCCTTGGGGGGGGATCACAGATACGCAGTATTTT; CDR3aa: CASSPWGGITDTQYF
d_gene: .; j_gene: TRBJ2-5; abundance: .; v_gene: TRBV11-2; CDR3nt: TGTGCCAGTTCGAAAGTGTCTACTAAAGAGACCCAGTACTTC; CDR3aa: CASSKVSTKETQYF
d_gene: TRBD2; j_gene: TRBJ2-1; abundance: .; v_gene: TRBV6-5; CDR3nt: TGTGCCAGCAGTTACGGAACTAGCGGGACCAATGAGCAGTTCTTC; CDR3aa: CASSYGTSGTNEQFF